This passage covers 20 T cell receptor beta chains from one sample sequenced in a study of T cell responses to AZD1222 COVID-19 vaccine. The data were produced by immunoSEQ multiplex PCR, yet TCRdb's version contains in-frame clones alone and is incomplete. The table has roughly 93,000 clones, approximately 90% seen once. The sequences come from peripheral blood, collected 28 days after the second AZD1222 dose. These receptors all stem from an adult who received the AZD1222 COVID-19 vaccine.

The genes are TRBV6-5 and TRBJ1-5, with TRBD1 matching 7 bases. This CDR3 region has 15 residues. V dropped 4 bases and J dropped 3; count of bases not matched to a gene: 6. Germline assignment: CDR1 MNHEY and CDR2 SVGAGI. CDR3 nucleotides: TGTGCCAGCAGTTCCAAAGGGACAGACAATCAGCCCCAGCATTTT. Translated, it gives CASSSKGTDNQPQHF.

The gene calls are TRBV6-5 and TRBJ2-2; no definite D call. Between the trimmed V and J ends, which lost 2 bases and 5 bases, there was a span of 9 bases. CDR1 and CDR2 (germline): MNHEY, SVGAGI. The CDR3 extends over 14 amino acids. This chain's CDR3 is CASSYAVLTGELFF. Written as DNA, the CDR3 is TGTGCCAGCAGTTACGCCGTACTGACCGGGGAGCTGTTTTTT.

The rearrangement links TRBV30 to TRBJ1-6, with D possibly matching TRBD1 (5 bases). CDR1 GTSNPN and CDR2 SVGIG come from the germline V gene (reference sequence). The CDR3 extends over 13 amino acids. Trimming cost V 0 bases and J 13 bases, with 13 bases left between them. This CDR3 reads CAWSVILWGPLHF. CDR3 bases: TGTGCCTGGAGTGTGATCCTTTGGGGGCCCCTCCACTTT.

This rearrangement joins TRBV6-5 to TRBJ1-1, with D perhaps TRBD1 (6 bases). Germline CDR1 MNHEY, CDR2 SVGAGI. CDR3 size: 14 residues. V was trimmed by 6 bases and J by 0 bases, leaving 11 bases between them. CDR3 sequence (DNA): TGTGCCAGCAGGCGACAGGAGATGAACACTGAAGCTTTCTTT. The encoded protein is CASRRQEMNTEAFF.

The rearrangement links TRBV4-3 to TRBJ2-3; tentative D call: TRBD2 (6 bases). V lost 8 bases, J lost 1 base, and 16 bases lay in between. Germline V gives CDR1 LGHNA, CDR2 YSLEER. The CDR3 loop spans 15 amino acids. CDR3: CASSLGASGTDTQYF. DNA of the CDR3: TGCGCCAGCTCTTTAGGGGCTAGCGGCACAGATACGCAGTATTTT.

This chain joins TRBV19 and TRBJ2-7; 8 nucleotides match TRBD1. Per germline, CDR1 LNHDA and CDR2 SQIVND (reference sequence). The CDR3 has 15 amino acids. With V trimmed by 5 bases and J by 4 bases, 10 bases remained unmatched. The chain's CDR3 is CASSVEQGDLYEQYF. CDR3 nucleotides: TGTGCCAGTAGTGTTGAACAGGGGGATCTTTACGAGCAGTACTTC.

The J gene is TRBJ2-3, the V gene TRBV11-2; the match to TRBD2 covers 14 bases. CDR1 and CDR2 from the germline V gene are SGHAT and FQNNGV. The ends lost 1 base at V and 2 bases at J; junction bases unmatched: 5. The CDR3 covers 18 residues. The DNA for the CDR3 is TGTGCCAGCAGCTTAGGGGCGACTAGCGGGGGGGCCACAGATACGCAGTATTTT. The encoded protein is CASSLGATSGGATDTQYF.

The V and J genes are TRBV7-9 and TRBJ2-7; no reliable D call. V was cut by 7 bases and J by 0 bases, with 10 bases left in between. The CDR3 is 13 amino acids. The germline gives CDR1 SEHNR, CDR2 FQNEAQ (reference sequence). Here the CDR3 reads CASNGPGSYEQYV. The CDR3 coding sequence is TGTGCCAGCAACGGTCCGGGCTCCTACGAGCAGTACGTC.

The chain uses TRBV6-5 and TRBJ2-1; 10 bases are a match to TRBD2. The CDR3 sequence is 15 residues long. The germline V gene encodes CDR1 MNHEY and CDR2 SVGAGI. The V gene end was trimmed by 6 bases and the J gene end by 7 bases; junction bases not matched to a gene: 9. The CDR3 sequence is CASRERGGLGNEQFF. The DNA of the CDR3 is TGTGCCAGCAGAGAGCGGGGGGGCCTAGGAAATGAGCAGTTCTTC.

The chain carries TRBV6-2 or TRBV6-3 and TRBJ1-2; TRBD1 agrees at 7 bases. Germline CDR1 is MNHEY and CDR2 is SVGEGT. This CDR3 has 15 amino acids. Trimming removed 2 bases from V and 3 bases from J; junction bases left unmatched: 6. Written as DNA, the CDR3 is TGTGCCAGCAGTTACACCGGACAGGACTACTATGGCTACACCTTC. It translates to CASSYTGQDYYGYTF.

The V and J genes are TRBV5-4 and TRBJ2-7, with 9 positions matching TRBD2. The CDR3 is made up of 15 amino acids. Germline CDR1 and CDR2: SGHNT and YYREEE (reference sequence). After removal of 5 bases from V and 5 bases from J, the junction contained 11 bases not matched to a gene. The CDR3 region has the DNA TGTGCCAGCAGGGACGTGACTAGCGGAGGACACGAGCAGTACTTC. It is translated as CASRDVTSGGHEQYF.

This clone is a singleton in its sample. The CDR3 loop is CASSLGGNSYNEQFF. CDR3 nucleotide sequence: TGCGCCAGCAGCTTGGGGGGGAACTCCTACAATGAGCAGTTCTTC. V gene TRBV5-1 combines with J gene TRBJ2-1; D may be TRBD1 or TRBD2 (5 bases each). V lost 0 bases and J 0 bases, leaving 7 bases between the germline ends. The CDR3 consists of 15 residues. The germline gives CDR1 SGHRS, CDR2 YFSETQ.

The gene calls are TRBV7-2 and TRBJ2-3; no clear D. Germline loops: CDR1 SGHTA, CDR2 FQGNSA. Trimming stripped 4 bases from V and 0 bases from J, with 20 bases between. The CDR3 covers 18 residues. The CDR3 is CASSSPGWPLYSTDTQYF. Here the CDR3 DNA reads TGTGCCAGCAGCTCACCAGGTTGGCCACTTTATAGCACAGATACGCAGTATTTT.

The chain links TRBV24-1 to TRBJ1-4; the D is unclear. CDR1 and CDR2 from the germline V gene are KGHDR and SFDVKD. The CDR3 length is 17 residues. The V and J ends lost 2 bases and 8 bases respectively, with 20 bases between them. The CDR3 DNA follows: TGTGCCACCAGTGATTACCCCCGGAGGGAGTTACGGGAAAAACTGTTTTTT. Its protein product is CATSDYPRRELREKLFF.

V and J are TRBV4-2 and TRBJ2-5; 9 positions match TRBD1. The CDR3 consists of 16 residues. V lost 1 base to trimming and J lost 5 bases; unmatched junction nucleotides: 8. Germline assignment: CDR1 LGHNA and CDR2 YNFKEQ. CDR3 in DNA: TGTGCCAGCAGCCAAGGGACAGGGGCCGCGGAGGAGACCCAGTACTTC. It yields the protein CASSQGTGAAEETQYF.

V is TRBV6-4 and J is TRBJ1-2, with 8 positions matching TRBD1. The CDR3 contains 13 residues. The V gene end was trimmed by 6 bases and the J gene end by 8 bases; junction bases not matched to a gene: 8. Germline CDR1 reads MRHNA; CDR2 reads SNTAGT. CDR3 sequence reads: CASSSTGAGGYTF. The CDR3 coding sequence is TGTGCCAGCAGCTCGACAGGGGCGGGAGGCTACACCTTC.

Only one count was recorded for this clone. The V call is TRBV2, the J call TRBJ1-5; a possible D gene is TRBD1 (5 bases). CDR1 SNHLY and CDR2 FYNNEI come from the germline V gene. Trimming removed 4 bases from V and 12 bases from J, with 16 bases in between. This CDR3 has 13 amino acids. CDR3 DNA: TGTGCCAGCAGTGTTTCTGCAGGGCATAGCCAGCATTTT. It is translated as CASSVSAGHSQHF.

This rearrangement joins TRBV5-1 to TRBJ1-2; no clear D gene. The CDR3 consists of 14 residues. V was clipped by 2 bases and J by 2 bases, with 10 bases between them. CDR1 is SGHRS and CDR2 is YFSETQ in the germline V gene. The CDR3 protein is CASSFGERNYGYTF. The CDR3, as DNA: TGCGCCAGCAGCTTCGGGGAGAGGAACTATGGCTACACCTTC.

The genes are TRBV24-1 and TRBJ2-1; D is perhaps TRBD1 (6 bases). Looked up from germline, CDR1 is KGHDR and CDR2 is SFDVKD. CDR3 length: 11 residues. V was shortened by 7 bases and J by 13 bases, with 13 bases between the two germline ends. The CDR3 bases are TGTGCCACCAGCCCGGGACACGATCAGTTCTTC. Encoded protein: CATSPGHDQFF.

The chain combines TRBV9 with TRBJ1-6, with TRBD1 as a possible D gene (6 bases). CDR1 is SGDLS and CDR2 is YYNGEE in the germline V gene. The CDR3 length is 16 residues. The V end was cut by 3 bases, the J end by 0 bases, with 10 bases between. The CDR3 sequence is CASSEDRSSYNSPLHF. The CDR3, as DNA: TGTGCCAGCAGCGAGGACAGAAGCTCCTATAATTCACCCCTCCACTTT.